This TCR beta chain came from a study of T cell changes during pregnancy in multiple sclerosis. This CDR3 comprises 14 residues. J lost 4 bases, V lost 2 bases, and 2 bases had no gene match. Germline V CDR1 and CDR2: ENHRY, SYGVKD. Here immunoSEQ multiplex PCR was the method, and the copy in TCRdb shows in-frame clones only, minus some. The sample holds approximately 44,000 clones, roughly nine tenths seen once. This sequence originates from a female donor with multiple sclerosis, enrolled in a pregnancy study. The chain uses TRBV10-3 and TRBJ2-7, with 10 bases fitting TRBD2. The sequencing used CD4+ T cells from peripheral blood mononuclear cells, collected in the first trimester of pregnancy. The CDR3 region has the DNA TGTGCCATCAGTGAGGGGACTAGCGAATACGAGCAGTACTTC. This encodes CAISEGTSEYEQYF.